The text below deals with one T cell receptor (beta chain). In the authors' methods: Estimation of nucleated cell counts was performed using reference gene primer amplification. The assay was immunoSEQ multiplex PCR, and TCRdb's table has in-frame clones only and misses some. V and J calls and clone size are copied from that table; D and trimming were computed from the DNA. The data contain about 210,000 clones, just over 90% of them singletons. This entry comes from a study of blood T cell repertoires in COVID-19. Per germline, CDR1 SGHRS and CDR2 YFSETQ. V was shortened by 3 bases and J by 2 bases, with 15 bases between the two germline ends. This CDR3 is 15 amino acids long.

The V and J genes are TRBV5-1 and TRBJ2-7; tentative D call: TRBD2 (6 bases). The origin of this receptor is a man aged 30 to 45 with acute or convalescent COVID-19. Material: peripheral blood. CDR3 sequence: CASSSGLGGTYEQYF. The CDR3 DNA is TGCGCCAGCAGCTCCGGGCTGGGGGGTACCTACGAGCAGTACTTC.